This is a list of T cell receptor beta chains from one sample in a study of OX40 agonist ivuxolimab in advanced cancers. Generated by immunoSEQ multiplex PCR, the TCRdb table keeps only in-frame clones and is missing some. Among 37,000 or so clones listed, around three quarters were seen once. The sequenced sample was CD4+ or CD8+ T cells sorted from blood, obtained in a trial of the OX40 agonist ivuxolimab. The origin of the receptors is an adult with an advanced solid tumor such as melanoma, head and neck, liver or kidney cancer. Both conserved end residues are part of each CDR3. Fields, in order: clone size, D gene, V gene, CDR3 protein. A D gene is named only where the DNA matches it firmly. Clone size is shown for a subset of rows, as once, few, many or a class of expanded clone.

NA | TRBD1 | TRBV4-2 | CASSLGGTENTGELFF
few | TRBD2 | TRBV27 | CASSPFASGGAETQYF
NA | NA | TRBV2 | CASSENWRKFYNEQFF
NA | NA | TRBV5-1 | CASSEQFMNTEAFF
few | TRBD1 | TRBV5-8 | CASSRNPTGGETQYF
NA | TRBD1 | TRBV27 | CASRPDRGRLWANEKLFF
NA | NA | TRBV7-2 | CASSLALGSEAFF
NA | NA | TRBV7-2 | CASSLGGFWAFF
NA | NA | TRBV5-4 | CASSWGPTPNYGYTF
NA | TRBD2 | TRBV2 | CASSEELGEGEQYF
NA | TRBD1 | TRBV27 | CASSLRGRGYGYTF
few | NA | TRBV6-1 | CASSGLYDFGGELFF
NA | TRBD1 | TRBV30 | CAWSVGTGQETQYF
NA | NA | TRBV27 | CASRVSGNRGLYNEQFF
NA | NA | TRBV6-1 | CASSPTRAGYTF
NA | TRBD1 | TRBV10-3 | CAIMRTGNMNTEAFF
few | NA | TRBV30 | CAWSRAGSQKSSYNEQFF
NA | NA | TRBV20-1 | CSAPPQDGYTF
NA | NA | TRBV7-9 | CASRKAGANTGELFF
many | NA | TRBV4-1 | CASSQVLSANTEAFF
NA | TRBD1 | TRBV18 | CASSPGTGNQPQHF
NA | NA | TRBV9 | CASSVGLKISSTSGNTIYF
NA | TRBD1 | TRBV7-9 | CASSSRTGNEQYF
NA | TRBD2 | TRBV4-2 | CASSQGSWGGNTGELFF
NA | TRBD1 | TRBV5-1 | CASSLTGEVGNTIYF
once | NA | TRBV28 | CASKTGTLNQPQHF
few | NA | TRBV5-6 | CASSLSLRGEQYF
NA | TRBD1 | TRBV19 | CASKAQGARSQPQHF